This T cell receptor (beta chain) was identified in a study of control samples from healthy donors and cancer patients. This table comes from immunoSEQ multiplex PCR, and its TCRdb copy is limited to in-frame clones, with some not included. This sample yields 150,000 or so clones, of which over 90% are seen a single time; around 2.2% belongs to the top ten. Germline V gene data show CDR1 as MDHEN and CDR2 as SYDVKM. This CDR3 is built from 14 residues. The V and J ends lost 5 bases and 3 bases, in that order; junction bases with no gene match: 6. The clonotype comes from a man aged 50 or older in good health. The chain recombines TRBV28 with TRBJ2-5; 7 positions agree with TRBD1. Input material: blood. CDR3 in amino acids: CASSTLDREETQYF. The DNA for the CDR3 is TGTGCCAGCAGTACCCTCGACAGGGAAGAGACCCAGTACTTC.